These 10 T cell receptor beta chains were sequenced from one sample in a study of shared clonotypes between healthy human individuals. Profiling relied on immunoSEQ multiplex PCR, and the TCRdb table lists in-frame clones only, not all of them. Of 1.6 million or so clones in the sample, approximately 98.5% are singletons; the top ten hold about 0.35%. The sequencing sample was made of naive CD4+ T cells sorted from blood. Subset given: CD45RA+ positively selected. The receptors come from a man aged 30 to 45 in good health.

The count of this clone is one. V usage is TRBV9 and J usage is TRBJ2-6; D might be TRBD1 (5 bases). The CDR3 extends over 16 amino acids. Germline loops: CDR1 SGDLS, CDR2 YYNGEE. V was cut by 0 bases and J by 0 bases, with 7 bases left in between. CDR3 sequence reads: CASSVARGSGANVLTF. The CDR3 bases are TGTGCCAGCAGCGTAGCTAGGGGCTCTGGGGCCAACGTCCTGACTTTC.

The count of this clone is one. The chain links TRBV5-1 to TRBJ2-2; 10 nucleotides agree with TRBD2. Trimming cost V 4 bases and J 3 bases; bases outside gene matches: 12. The CDR3 is 18 amino acids. Germline lookup yields CDR1 SGHRS and CDR2 YFSETQ. The CDR3 DNA sequence: TGCGCCAGCAGCGCAGCGGGAGGGCCCCGCACGGACACCGGGGAGCTGTTTTTT. It is translated as CASSAAGGPRTDTGELFF.

This clone has a single count. V usage is TRBV20-1 and J usage is TRBJ1-1; D call uncertain. Germline V lookup: CDR1 DFQATT, CDR2 SNEGSKA (reference sequence). The V and J ends lost 3 bases and 12 bases respectively, with 14 bases between them. The CDR3 spans 11 residues. The CDR3 nucleotides read TGCAGTGCTAGCGACCGGAGACGGACTTTCTTT. As protein: CSASDRRRTFF.

This chain uses TRBV9 with TRBJ1-1; 8 bases are shared with TRBD1. The length of the CDR3 is 17 residues. Per germline, CDR1 SGDLS and CDR2 YYNGEE. Trimming removed 1 base from V and 5 bases from J; junction bases left unmatched: 13. CDR3 sequence (DNA): TGTGCCAGCAGCGTAAGCCAGGGGGCAGGGGTAGGTACTGAAGCTTTCTTT. Its translation is CASSVSQGAGVGTEAFF.

The V and J genes are TRBV5-1 and TRBJ2-1; the D gene is possibly TRBD2 (6 bases). The CDR3 consists of 13 residues. CDR1 is SGHRS, CDR2 YFSETQ, per germline. Between the trimmed V and J ends, which lost 7 bases and 10 bases, there was a span of 18 bases. The CDR3 reads CASGELGGEEQFF. CDR3 sequence (DNA): TGCGCCAGCGGGGAACTCGGGGGTGAAGAGCAGTTCTTC. Looking up the rest from reference TRBV5-1 and TRBJ2-1 gives the full variable domain: KAGVTQTPRYLIKTRGQQVTLSCSPISGHRSVSWYQQTPGQGLQFLFEYFSETQRNKGNFPGRFSGRQFSNSRSEMNVSTLELGDSALYLCASGELGGEEQFFGPGTRLTVL.

The chain joins TRBV7-8 to TRBJ2-7, with 8 bases lining up with TRBD1. The germline CDR1 and CDR2 sequences are SGHVS and FQNEAQ. J lost 4 bases, V lost 2 bases, and 10 bases had no gene match. This CDR3 contains 16 residues. The CDR3 loop is CASSLFSGGRGYEQYF. In DNA form, the CDR3 reads TGTGCCAGCAGCTTATTTTCAGGGGGCCGAGGTTACGAGCAGTACTTC.

The rearrangement joins TRBV15 to TRBJ2-7; the D gene is possibly TRBD1 (6 bases). Germline CDR1 LNHNV, CDR2 YYDKDF (reference sequence). CDR3 length: 18 amino acids. Trimming removed 0 bases from V and 7 bases from J, with 25 bases in between. The CDR3 loop reads CATSRDDSRGGPVGEQYF. For the CDR3, the DNA is TGTGCCACCAGCAGAGATGACAGTCGAGGGGGACCGGTCGGGGAGCAGTACTTC.

The chain is built from TRBV6-5 and TRBJ2-2; no clear D. Germline lookup yields CDR1 MNHEY and CDR2 SVGAGI. V was trimmed by 7 bases and J by 6 bases, leaving 15 bases between them. CDR3 length: 14 residues. DNA for the CDR3: TGTGCCAGCACTCCTGCTGGAGTGTCCGGGGAGCTGTTTTTT. Amino acid sequence: CASTPAGVSGELFF.

V usage is TRBV11-2 and J usage is TRBJ2-1; possible D gene TRBD2, 5 bases. The CDR3 covers 14 residues. V lost 1 base, J lost 5 bases, and 9 bases lay in between. Germline CDR1 SGHAT, CDR2 FQNNGV. The CDR3 nucleotides read TGTGCCAGCAGCTTAGTGGGAGAAAACAATGAGCAGTTCTTC. This translates into CASSLVGENNEQFF.

The chain employs TRBV5-4 and TRBJ2-1, with 8 bases lining up with TRBD2. Per the germline V gene, CDR1 is SGHNT and CDR2 is YYREEE (reference sequence). This CDR3 is 15 amino acids long. With 4 bases clipped from V and 2 bases from J, the junction kept 5 bases outside the gene matches. The CDR3 sequence is CASSPTSGPYNEQFF. CDR3 nucleotide sequence: TGTGCCAGCAGCCCTACTAGCGGTCCCTACAATGAGCAGTTCTTC.